The rows below give T cell receptor beta chains drawn from one sample of a study of cytomegalovirus exposure and HLA in healthy donors. Only in-frame clones appear in the TCRdb table, and some are missing; sequencing was by immunoSEQ multiplex PCR. The repertoire includes about 400,000 clones, 75% to 90% of them detected once, and 0.8% to 0.85% sits in the top ten. The sequencing sample was made of PBMCs. These receptors were collected from a woman aged 18-35 years in good health and CMV-seronegative. The CDR3 runs from the conserved cysteine through the conserved F or W. Fields, in order: J gene, V gene, CDR3 protein.

j_call: TRBJ1-1; v_call: TRBV29-1; cdr3_aa: CSVTGTRNTEAFF
j_call: TRBJ1-2; v_call: TRBV9; cdr3_aa: CASSAGQVLVDGYTF
j_call: TRBJ2-7; v_call: TRBV28; cdr3_aa: CASSPGGPYEQYF
j_call: TRBJ2-1; v_call: TRBV25-1; cdr3_aa: CASSSLRDRAYNEQFF
j_call: TRBJ2-3; v_call: TRBV9; cdr3_aa: CASSVGGGGTQYF
j_call: TRBJ2-3; v_call: TRBV6-6; cdr3_aa: CASSYATGATDTQYF
j_call: TRBJ1-1; v_call: TRBV7-2; cdr3_aa: CASRRTENTEAFF
j_call: TRBJ1-6; v_call: TRBV5-1; cdr3_aa: CASSAPGGSNSPLHF
j_call: TRBJ2-7; v_call: TRBV30; cdr3_aa: CAWSVGGGDEQYF
j_call: TRBJ2-3; v_call: TRBV5-4; cdr3_aa: CASSSTGWGKTDTQYF
j_call: TRBJ2-1; v_call: TRBV27; cdr3_aa: CASSQASGSLYNEQFF
j_call: TRBJ1-2; v_call: TRBV10-3; cdr3_aa: CAISPGGGYTF
j_call: TRBJ1-2; v_call: TRBV14; cdr3_aa: CASSPLTGGKGYTF
j_call: TRBJ2-7; v_call: TRBV6-1; cdr3_aa: CASRTGLSSYEQYF
j_call: TRBJ2-1; v_call: TRBV9; cdr3_aa: CASSVVGTSGRNEQFF
j_call: TRBJ1-1; v_call: TRBV30; cdr3_aa: CAWWGTGGNFAEAFF
j_call: TRBJ2-7; v_call: TRBV27; cdr3_aa: CASSFRVVGSGPSYEQYF
j_call: TRBJ2-2; v_call: TRBV5-4; cdr3_aa: CASRLSGGQVGELFF
j_call: TRBJ1-1; v_call: TRBV27; cdr3_aa: CASSLVGTGNTEAFF
j_call: TRBJ2-2; v_call: TRBV6-5; cdr3_aa: CASSYSGLGAGELFF
j_call: TRBJ2-3; v_call: TRBV7-9; cdr3_aa: CASSSGEGHTQYF
j_call: TRBJ2-7; v_call: TRBV27; cdr3_aa: CASSLGGSSYEQYF
j_call: TRBJ2-3; v_call: TRBV6-5; cdr3_aa: CASSQGGIGTDTQYF
j_call: TRBJ2-7; v_call: TRBV30; cdr3_aa: CAWSVLAGGPYEQYF
j_call: TRBJ1-5; v_call: TRBV5-6; cdr3_aa: CASSRRSQRNPNQPQHF
j_call: TRBJ1-5; v_call: TRBV7-9; cdr3_aa: CASSLASTASNQPQHF
j_call: TRBJ2-3; v_call: TRBV5-1; cdr3_aa: CASRSGQGGTDTQYF
j_call: TRBJ2-1; v_call: TRBV5-6; cdr3_aa: CASSLGTNSISYNEQFF
j_call: TRBJ2-1; v_call: TRBV27; cdr3_aa: CASRRIAGGPYNEQFF
j_call: TRBJ1-1; v_call: TRBV29-1; cdr3_aa: CSVEPRATGPTEAFF
j_call: TRBJ2-7; v_call: TRBV6-5; cdr3_aa: CASSPYETGVHEQYF
j_call: TRBJ2-7; v_call: TRBV27; cdr3_aa: CASSPRPGTYHEQYF
j_call: TRBJ2-7; v_call: TRBV4-1; cdr3_aa: CASSQGQGAYEQYF
j_call: TRBJ1-2; v_call: TRBV9; cdr3_aa: CASSVGRGTFYGYTF
j_call: TRBJ1-5; v_call: TRBV27; cdr3_aa: CASSFSGGFSNQPQHF
j_call: TRBJ2-3; v_call: TRBV6-5; cdr3_aa: CASSSGQRQGTDTQYF
j_call: TRBJ1-2; v_call: TRBV28; cdr3_aa: CASSQLLDRGPVYGYTF
j_call: TRBJ2-1; v_call: TRBV9; cdr3_aa: CASSPLAGGYNEQFF
j_call: TRBJ1-2; v_call: TRBV10-3; cdr3_aa: CAISPDRLAYGYTF
j_call: TRBJ2-7; v_call: TRBV6-5; cdr3_aa: CASSYSPGGGEQYF
j_call: TRBJ2-2; v_call: TRBV30; cdr3_aa: CAWSQGGTGELFF
j_call: TRBJ2-5; v_call: TRBV7-6; cdr3_aa: CASSSGTSVETQYF
j_call: TRBJ2-1; v_call: TRBV27; cdr3_aa: CASSPRDRVFGEQFF
j_call: TRBJ1-5; v_call: TRBV7-9; cdr3_aa: CASSPGSDQPQHF
j_call: TRBJ2-3; v_call: TRBV7-2; cdr3_aa: CASSLGLAGVGDTQYF
j_call: TRBJ2-7; v_call: TRBV27; cdr3_aa: CASSLSGYGGEQYF
j_call: TRBJ1-1; v_call: TRBV15; cdr3_aa: CATSRITGGRTEAFF
j_call: TRBJ1-2; v_call: TRBV28; cdr3_aa: CASSLQGGSPSNYGYTF
j_call: TRBJ2-7; v_call: TRBV6-6; cdr3_aa: CASRDRGVYEQYF
j_call: TRBJ2-7; v_call: TRBV2; cdr3_aa: CASSLGQGGYEQYF
j_call: TRBJ1-6; v_call: TRBV28; cdr3_aa: CASSPGLYNSPLHF
j_call: TRBJ2-7; v_call: TRBV29-1; cdr3_aa: CSVEGGLAGGGPHEQYF